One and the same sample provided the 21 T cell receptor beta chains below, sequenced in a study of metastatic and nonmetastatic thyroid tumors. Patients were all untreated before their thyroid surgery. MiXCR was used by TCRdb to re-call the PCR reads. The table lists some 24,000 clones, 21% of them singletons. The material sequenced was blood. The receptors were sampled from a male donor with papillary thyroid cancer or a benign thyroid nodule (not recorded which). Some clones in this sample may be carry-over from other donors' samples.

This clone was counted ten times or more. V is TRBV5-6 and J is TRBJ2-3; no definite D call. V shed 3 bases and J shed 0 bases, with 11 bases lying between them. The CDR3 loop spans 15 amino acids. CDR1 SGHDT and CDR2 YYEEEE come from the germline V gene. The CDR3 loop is CASSSSWRSTDTQYF. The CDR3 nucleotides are TGTGCCAGCAGCTCGTCCTGGAGAAGCACAGATACGCAGTATTTT.

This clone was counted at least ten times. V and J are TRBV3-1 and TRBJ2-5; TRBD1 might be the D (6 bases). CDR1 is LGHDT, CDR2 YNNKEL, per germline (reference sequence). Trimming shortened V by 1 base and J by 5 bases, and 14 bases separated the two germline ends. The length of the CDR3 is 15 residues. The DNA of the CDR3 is TGTGCCAGCAGCCAAGGTGGGACAACCGGGGAGACCCAGTACTTC. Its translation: CASSQGGTTGETQYF.

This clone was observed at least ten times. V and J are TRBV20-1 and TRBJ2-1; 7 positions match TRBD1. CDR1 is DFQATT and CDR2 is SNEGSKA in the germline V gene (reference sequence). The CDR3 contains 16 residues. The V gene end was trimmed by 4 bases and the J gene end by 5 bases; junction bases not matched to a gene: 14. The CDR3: CSATPRHRGRNNEQFF. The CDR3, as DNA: TGCAGTGCTACCCCCCGACACAGGGGTCGCAACAATGAGCAGTTCTTC.

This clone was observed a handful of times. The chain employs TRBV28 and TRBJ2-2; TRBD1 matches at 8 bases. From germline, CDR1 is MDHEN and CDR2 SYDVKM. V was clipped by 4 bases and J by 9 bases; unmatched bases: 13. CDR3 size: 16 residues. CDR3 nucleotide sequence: TGTGCCAGCAGTTCCCCGGTACAGGGGGGACACAGGGAGCTGTTTTTT. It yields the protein CASSSPVQGGHRELFF.

In DNA form, the CDR3 reads TGTGCCAGCAGCCCCGGGGGACTAGCGGTAGGCGGTGATCAGTTCTTC. Translating gives CASSPGGLAVGGDQFF. This chain connects TRBV11-1 to TRBJ2-1; 11 bases align to TRBD2. V gave up 5 bases and J gave up 13 bases; unmatched junction bases: 16. Germline lookup yields CDR1 SGHAT and CDR2 FQDESV (reference sequence). The CDR3 extends over 16 amino acids.

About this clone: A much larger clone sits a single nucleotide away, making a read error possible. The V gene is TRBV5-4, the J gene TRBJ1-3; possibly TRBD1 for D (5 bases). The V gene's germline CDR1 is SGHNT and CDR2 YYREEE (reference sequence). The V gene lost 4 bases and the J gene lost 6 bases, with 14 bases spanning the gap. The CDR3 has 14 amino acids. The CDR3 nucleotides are TGTGCCAGCAGCCCGGGGCTTGCGGTAAACACCATATATTTT. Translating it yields CASSPGLAVNTIYF. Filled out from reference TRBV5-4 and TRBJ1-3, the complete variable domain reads ETGVTQSPTHLIKTRGQQVTLRCSSQSGHNTVSWYQQALGQGPQFIFQYYREEENGRGNFPPRFSGLQFPNYSSELNVNALELDDSALYLCASSPGLAVNTIYFGEGSWLTVV.

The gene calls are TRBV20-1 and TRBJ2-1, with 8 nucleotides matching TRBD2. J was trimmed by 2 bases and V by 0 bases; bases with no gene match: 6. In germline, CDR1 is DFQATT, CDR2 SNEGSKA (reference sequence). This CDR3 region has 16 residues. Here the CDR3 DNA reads TGCAGTGCTAGAGATGGGAGCGGGAGACCCTACAATGAGCAGTTCTTC. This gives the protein CSARDGSGRPYNEQFF.

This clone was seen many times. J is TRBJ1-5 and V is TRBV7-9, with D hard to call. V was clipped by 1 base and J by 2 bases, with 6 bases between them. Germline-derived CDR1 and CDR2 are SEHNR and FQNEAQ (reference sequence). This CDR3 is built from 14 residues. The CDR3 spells CASSLEAGNQPQHF. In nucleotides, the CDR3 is TGTGCCAGCAGCTTAGAAGCGGGCAATCAGCCCCAGCATTTT.

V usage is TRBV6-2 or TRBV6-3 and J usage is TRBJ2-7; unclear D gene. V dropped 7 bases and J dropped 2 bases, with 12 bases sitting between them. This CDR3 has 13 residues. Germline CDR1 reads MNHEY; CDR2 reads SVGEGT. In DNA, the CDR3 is TGTGCCAGCACCCCGTCTACGACCTACGAGCAGTACGTC. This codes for CASTPSTTYEQYV.

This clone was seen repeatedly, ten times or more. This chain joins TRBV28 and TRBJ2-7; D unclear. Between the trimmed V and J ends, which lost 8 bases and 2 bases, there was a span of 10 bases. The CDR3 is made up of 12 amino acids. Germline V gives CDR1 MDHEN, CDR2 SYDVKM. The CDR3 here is CASRAPTYEQYF. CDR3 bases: TGTGCCAGCCGGGCCCCAACCTACGAGCAGTACTTC.

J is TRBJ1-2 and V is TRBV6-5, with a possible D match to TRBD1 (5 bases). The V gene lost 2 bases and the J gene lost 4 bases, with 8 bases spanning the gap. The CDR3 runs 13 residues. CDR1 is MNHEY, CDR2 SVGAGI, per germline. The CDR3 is CASSYRDFYGYTF. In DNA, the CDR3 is TGTGCCAGCAGTTACAGGGACTTCTATGGCTACACCTTC.

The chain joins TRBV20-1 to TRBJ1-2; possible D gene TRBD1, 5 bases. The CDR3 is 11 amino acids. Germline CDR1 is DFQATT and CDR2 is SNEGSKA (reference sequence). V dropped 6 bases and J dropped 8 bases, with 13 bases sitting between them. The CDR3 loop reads CSAEQGKGYTF. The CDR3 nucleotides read TGCAGTGCGGAGCAGGGAAAGGGCTACACCTTC.

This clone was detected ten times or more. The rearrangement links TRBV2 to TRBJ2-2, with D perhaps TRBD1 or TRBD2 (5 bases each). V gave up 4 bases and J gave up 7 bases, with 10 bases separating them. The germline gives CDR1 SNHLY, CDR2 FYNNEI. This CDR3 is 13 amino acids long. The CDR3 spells CASSVVGDGELFF. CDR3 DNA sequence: TGTGCCAGCAGTGTGGTGGGGGACGGGGAGCTGTTTTTT.

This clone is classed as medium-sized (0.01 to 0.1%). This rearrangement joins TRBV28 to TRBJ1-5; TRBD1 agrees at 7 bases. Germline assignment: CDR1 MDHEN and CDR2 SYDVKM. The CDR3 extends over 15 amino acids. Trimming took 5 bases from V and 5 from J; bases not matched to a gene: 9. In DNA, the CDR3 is TGTGCCAGCAGTCTGACAGGGTTTTTGGATCAGCCCCAGCATTTT. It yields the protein CASSLTGFLDQPQHF. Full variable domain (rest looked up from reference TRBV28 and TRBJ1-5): DVKVTQSSRYLVKRTGEKVFLECVQDMDHENMFWYRQDPGLGLRLIYFSYDVKMKEKGDIPEGYSVSREKKERFSLILESASTNQTSMYLCASSLTGFLDQPQHFGDGTRLSIL.

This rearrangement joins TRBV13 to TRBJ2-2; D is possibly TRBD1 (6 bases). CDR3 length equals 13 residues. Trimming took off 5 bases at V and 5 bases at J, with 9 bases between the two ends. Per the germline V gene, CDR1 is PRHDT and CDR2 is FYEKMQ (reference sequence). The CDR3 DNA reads TGTGCCAGCAGCATACAGGGAACCGGGGAGCTGTTTTTT. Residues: CASSIQGTGELFF.

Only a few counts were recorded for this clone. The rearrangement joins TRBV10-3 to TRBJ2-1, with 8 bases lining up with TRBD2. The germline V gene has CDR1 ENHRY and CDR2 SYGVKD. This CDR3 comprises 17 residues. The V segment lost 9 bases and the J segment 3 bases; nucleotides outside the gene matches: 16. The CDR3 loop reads CAIRRSEGLGYYNEQFF. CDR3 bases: TGTGCCATAAGACGGAGTGAGGGACTAGGGTACTACAATGAGCAGTTCTTC.

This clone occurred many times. The CDR3 region is CSARDGPDTYNEQFF. The CDR3 DNA reads TGCAGTGCTAGAGATGGGCCGGACACCTACAATGAGCAGTTCTTC. V gene TRBV20-1 combines with J gene TRBJ2-1; tentative D call: TRBD1 (5 bases). Trimming left V 0 bases short and J 2 bases short, with 11 bases between. The CDR3 consists of 15 residues. CDR1 and CDR2 (germline): DFQATT, SNEGSKA (reference sequence).

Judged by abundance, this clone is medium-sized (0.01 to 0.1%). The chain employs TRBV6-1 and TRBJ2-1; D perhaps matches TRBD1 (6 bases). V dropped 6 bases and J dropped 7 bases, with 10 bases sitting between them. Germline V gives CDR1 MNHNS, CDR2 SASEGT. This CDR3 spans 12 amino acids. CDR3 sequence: CASRLRGNEQFF. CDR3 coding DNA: TGTGCCAGCAGACTAAGGGGGAATGAGCAGTTCTTC.

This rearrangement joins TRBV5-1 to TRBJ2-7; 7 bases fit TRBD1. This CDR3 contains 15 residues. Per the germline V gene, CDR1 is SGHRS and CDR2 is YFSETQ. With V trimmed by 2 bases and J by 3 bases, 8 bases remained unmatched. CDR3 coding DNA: TGCGCCAGCAGCTTCCAAGGGACAGCCCTCTACGAGCAGTACTTC. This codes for CASSFQGTALYEQYF.

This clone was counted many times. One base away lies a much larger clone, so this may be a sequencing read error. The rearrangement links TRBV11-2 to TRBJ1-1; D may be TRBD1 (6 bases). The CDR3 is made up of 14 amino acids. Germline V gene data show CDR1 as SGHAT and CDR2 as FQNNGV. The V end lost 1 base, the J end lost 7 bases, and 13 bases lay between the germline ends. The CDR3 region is CASSLGARTVEAFF. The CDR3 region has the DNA TGTGCCAGCAGCTTAGGGGCCCGGACAGTTGAAGCTTTCTTT.

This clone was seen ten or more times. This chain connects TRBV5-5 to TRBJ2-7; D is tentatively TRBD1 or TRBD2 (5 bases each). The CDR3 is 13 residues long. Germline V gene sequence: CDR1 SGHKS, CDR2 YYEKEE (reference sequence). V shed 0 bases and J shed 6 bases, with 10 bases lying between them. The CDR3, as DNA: TGTGCCAGCAGCTTGGCGTCCGGGGCCGAGCAGTACTTC. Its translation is CASSLASGAEQYF.